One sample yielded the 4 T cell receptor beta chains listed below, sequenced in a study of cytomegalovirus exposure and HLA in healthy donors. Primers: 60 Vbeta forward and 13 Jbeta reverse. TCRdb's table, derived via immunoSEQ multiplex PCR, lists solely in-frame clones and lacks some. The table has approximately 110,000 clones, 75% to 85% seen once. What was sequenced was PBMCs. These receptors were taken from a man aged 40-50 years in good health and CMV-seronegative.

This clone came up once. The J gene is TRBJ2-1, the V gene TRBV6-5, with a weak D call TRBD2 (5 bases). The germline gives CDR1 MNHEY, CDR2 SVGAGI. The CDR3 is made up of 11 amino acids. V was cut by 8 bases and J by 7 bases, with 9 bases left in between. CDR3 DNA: TGTGCCAGCTTGCGCGGGAATGAGCAGTTCTTC. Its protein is CASLRGNEQFF.

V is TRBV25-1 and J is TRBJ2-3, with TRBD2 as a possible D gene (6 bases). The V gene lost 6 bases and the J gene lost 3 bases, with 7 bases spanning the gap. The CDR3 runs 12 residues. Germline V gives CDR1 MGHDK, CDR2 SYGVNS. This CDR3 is CASRGLTDTQYF. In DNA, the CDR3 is TGTGCCAGCAGGGGACTTACAGATACGCAGTATTTT.

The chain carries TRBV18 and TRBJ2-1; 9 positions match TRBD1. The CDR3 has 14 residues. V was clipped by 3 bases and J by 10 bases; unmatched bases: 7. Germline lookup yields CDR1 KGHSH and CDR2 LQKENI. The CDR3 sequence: CASSPGQGVREQFF. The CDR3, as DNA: TGTGCCAGCTCACCGGGACAGGGAGTAAGGGAGCAGTTCTTC. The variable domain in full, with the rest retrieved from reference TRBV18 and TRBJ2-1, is NAGVMQNPRHLVRRRGQEARLRCSPMKGHSHVYWYRQLPEEGLKFMVYLQKENIIDESGMPKERFSAEFPKEGPSILRIQQVVRGDSAAYFCASSPGQGVREQFFGPGTRLTVL.

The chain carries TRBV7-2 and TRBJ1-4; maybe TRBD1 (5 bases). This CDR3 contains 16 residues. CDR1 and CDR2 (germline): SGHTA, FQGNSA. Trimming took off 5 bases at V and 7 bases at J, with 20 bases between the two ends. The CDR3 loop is CASSPVAVGGTEKLFF. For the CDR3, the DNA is TGTGCCAGCAGCCCCGTCGCTGTGGGGGGGACTGAAAAACTGTTTTTT.